One sample yielded the 5 T cell receptor beta chains listed below, sequenced in a study of CD8+ T cells in alopecia areata. The treatment: oral pan-JAK inhibitor, 5-10 mg twice daily. RNA, once extracted, was reverse transcribed into cDNA for use as the sequencing template. Here immunoSEQ multiplex PCR was the method, and the copy in TCRdb shows in-frame clones only, minus some. The sample carries a few hundred thousand clones, around two fifths recorded once. Here the sequenced sample was CD4+ T cells sorted from blood, taken at approximately week 34, from a patient treated with tofacitinib. The origin of the receptors is a human donor with alopecia areata.

Many counts were recorded for this clone. The chain is built from TRBV5-1 and TRBJ2-4; no clear D. V shed 0 bases and J shed 0 bases, with 7 bases lying between them. CDR3 length: 15 amino acids. Germline lookup yields CDR1 SGHRS and CDR2 YFSETQ. DNA of the CDR3: TGCGCCAGCAGCTTGGAGCCCCTAGCCAAAAACATTCAGTACTTC. It codes for CASSLEPLAKNIQYF.

This clone was seen a few times. V is TRBV28 and J is TRBJ1-5; tentatively, D is TRBD1 (5 bases). The CDR3 is made up of 14 amino acids. The germline gives CDR1 MDHEN, CDR2 SYDVKM. V lost 3 bases to trimming and J lost 2 bases, with 8 bases between them. The CDR3 nucleotides read TGTGCCAGCAGTTTGATACAGGGCAATCAGCCCCAGCATTTT. This gives the protein CASSLIQGNQPQHF.

This clone showed up just a few times. This chain joins TRBV27 and TRBJ2-5, with no clear D. The DNA matches TRBJ2-7 better at its end, which makes the J call doubtful. CDR3 length: 12 residues. The germline V gene has CDR1 MNHEY and CDR2 SMNVEV (reference sequence). CDR3: CASVGRQYEQYF. CDR3 nucleotide sequence: TGTGCCAGCGTCGGTCGTCAGTACGAGCAGTACTTC.

This clone appeared a few times. The V gene is TRBV7-9, the J gene TRBJ2-3; 13 nucleotides match TRBD2. The V and J ends lost 3 bases and 2 bases, in that order; junction bases with no gene match: 2. In germline, CDR1 is SEHNR, CDR2 FQNEAQ (reference sequence). This CDR3 comprises 16 residues. The DNA of the CDR3 is TGTGCCAGCAGCTTGACTAGCGGGGGGAACACAGATACGCAGTATTTT. Translated, it gives CASSLTSGGNTDTQYF.

This clone was seen a handful of times. This chain links TRBV18 with TRBJ1-2, with 8 positions matching TRBD1. Per germline, CDR1 KGHSH and CDR2 LQKENI. There are 12 residues in the CDR3. V lost 5 bases, J lost 4 bases, and 0 bases stayed unmatched. The CDR3 DNA reads TGTGCCAGCTCAGACAGGGGCTATGGCTACACCTTC. Encoded protein: CASSDRGYGYTF.